This T cell receptor (beta chain) was documented in a study of blood T cell repertoires in COVID-19 (TCRdb year 2020). A note on the overall study: The collaborator samples originated in the United States, Italy and Spain and spanned the acute and convalescent phases of COVID-19. Samples were obtained from the ongoing ImmuneRACE study (first 160 participants) and from over a thousand subjects provided by 6 global collaborators. The dataset comprised deeply sampled blood TCRbeta repertoires from subjects exposed to, actively infected with, or recovered from COVID-19. The repertoires were released in a freely available public database meant as a resource for research on the immune response to SARS-CoV-2. The material from the prospective study consisted of cDNA or gDNA derived from T cells, B-cell-depleted T cells, or PBMCs. Nearly every sample came with metadata listing a de-identified subject ID, COVID-19 status, age in years and sex. Where available, HLA class I and class II types were obtained from metadata supplied by the sample provider rather than from assay-based typing. Study-level results and caveats: Clinical and demographic metadata were provided uncurated, with the amount varying by source and participant.

The V end loses 0 bases and the J end loses 4 bases, and a stretch of 10 bases separates them. The CDR3 covers 14 residues, taking in both the cysteine and the phenylalanine. The sequence is cut down to CDR3 DNA, 42 bases in frame from base 1. The germline V gene yields SGDLS for CDR1 and YYNGEE for CDR2. As to this clone: Its target antigen remains unknown. Qualities for individual bases were not recorded, and no much larger clone is one base off.

Each collaborating institution followed its own protocols to collect whole blood in K2EDTA tubes. Collaborator samples were shipped for TCRbeta analysis as frozen whole blood, isolated PBMCs, or DNA extracted from either sample type. The immunoSEQ Assay, a bias-controlled multiplex PCR, was used to amplify TCRbeta CDR3 regions from genomic DNA. The authors' analysis ran thus. The number of nucleated cells in each sample was estimated by amplification of reference gene primers within the assay. Sequence reads were collapsed and filtered to measure the absolute abundance of every unique TCRbeta CDR3 rearrangement. For each sample, productive Simpson clonality was calculated as the square root of Simpson's diversity index over productive rearrangements. TCRdb's version of the immuneACCESS table is confined to in-frame rearrangements and falls short of the full clone set. An unresolved V gene accounts for under half of the shortfall where checked; the remainder is of unknown origin. The V and J calls and clone size come from that table; D and trimming were worked out from the DNA. This sample has under 500,000 clones in its table, and approximately 90% of those were observed once. Around 4.5% of the sample goes to the ten largest clones.

The material sequenced was peripheral blood. The TCR was taken from a woman aged 30 to 39 with acute or convalescent COVID-19. In this chain, TRBV9 is recombined with TRBJ1-1, with a weak D call of TRBD1 (5 bases match). The DNA reads TGTGCCAGCAGCGTAGACGGGGGTGGCACTGAAGCTTTCTTT. The translation is CASSVDGGGTEAFF.